This entry lists 29 T cell receptor beta chains sequenced from one sample in a study of beta chain features in type 1 diabetes. Sequenced material consisted of expressed TCRB transcripts (all of the isolated RNA was reverse transcribed). Profiling relied on immunoSEQ multiplex PCR, and the TCRdb table lists in-frame clones only, not all of them. The sample shows hundreds of thousands of clones, 30% of them seen only once. Sequences were obtained from naive CD4+ T cells from blood. The receptors were sampled from a man aged 18 to 30 in good health.

This clone was recorded once. This chain uses TRBV2 with TRBJ2-7; 13 nucleotides agree with TRBD2. Germline CDR1 and CDR2: SNHLY and FYNNEI. With V trimmed by 6 bases and J by 5 bases, 4 bases remained unmatched. The CDR3 has 14 residues. The CDR3 coding sequence is TGTGCCAGCAGGCTAGGACTAGCGGGAGACGAGCAGTACTTC. Encoded protein: CASRLGLAGDEQYF.

With regard to this clone: Additional DNA sequences in this sample encode the identical CDR3. V and J are TRBV5-1 and TRBJ2-7; D is undetermined. The V end lost 0 bases, the J end lost 0 bases, and 7 bases lay between the germline ends. Per the germline V gene, CDR1 is SGHRS and CDR2 is YFSETQ. The CDR3 has 14 residues. The CDR3 spells CASSLVAPSYEQYF. In DNA form, the CDR3 reads TGCGCCAGCAGCTTGGTTGCACCCTCCTACGAGCAGTACTTC.

The sample holds a few counts of this clone. The genes are TRBV9 and TRBJ2-7; TRBD2 matches at 11 bases. The ends lost 4 bases at V and 6 bases at J; junction bases unmatched: 6. CDR3 size: 14 residues. The V gene's germline CDR1 is SGDLS and CDR2 YYNGEE. The CDR3, as DNA: TGTGCCAGCAGCCCGACTAGCGGGAAAGCCGAGCAGTACTTC. Translation: CASSPTSGKAEQYF. Full variable domain (missing parts from reference TRBV9 and TRBJ2-7): DSGVTQTPKHLITATGQRVTLRCSPRSGDLSVYWYQQSLDQGLQFLIQYYNGEERAKGNILERFSAQQFPDLHSELNLSSLELGDSALYFCASSPTSGKAEQYFGPGTRLTVT.

This rearrangement joins TRBV14 to TRBJ2-1; 9 nucleotides align to TRBD2. The V and J ends lost 2 bases and 9 bases, in that order; junction bases with no gene match: 14. The CDR3 has 17 amino acids. Germline values: CDR1 SGHDN, CDR2 FVKESK. The DNA for the CDR3 is TGTGCCAGCAGCCAATTTCTCAGCGGGAGGACGATGGGTGAGCAGTTCTTC. Translating it yields CASSQFLSGRTMGEQFF.

The V call is TRBV30, the J call TRBJ1-3; TRBD1 aligns across 8 bases. This CDR3 has 15 amino acids. CDR1 GTSNPN and CDR2 SVGIG come from the germline V gene (reference sequence). The ends lost 0 bases at V and 4 bases at J; junction bases unmatched: 5. CDR3 bases: TGTGCCTGGAGTGTTGGACAGGGCGTCGGAAACACCATATATTTT. Protein: CAWSVGQGVGNTIYF.

The CDR3 loop reads CASSSLAGGYNEQFF. As DNA, the CDR3 is TGTGCCAGCAGTTCCCTAGCGGGAGGGTACAATGAGCAGTTCTTC. The rearrangement joins TRBV6-1 to TRBJ2-1; 12 positions match TRBD2. Per germline, CDR1 MNHNS and CDR2 SASEGT. The junction had 3 bases not matched to a gene; V was cut back by 5 bases and J by 4 bases. CDR3 length: 15 residues.

The CDR3 coding sequence is TGTGCCAGCAGTTACGCAGGCTCTGGGGCCAACGTCCTGACTTTC. Amino acids: CASSYAGSGANVLTF. The chain has TRBV6-6 and TRBJ2-6, with D hard to call. Trimming cost V 2 bases and J 0 bases, with 5 bases left between them. Per the germline V gene, CDR1 is MNHNY and CDR2 is SVGAGI (reference sequence). The CDR3 covers 15 residues.

This clone occurred a few times. The rearrangement links TRBV29-1 to TRBJ2-1; D call uncertain. Trimming took off 4 bases at V and 11 bases at J, with 15 bases between the two ends. Germline V gene lookup returns CDR1 SQVTM and CDR2 ANQGSEA. This CDR3 is 12 amino acids long. Written as DNA, the CDR3 is TGCAGCGTTGCAACCGTCCGTGGACAGCAGTTCTTC. Protein: CSVATVRGQQFF.

V gene TRBV18 combines with J gene TRBJ2-5; D possibly corresponds to TRBD2 (6 bases). The CDR3 loop spans 14 amino acids. Germline V CDR1 and CDR2: KGHSH, LQKENI. Trimming stripped 2 bases from V and 3 bases from J, with 10 bases between. CDR3 in amino acids: CASSPSRLEETQYF. The CDR3 bases are TGTGCCAGCTCACCATCCCGACTAGAAGAGACCCAGTACTTC.

This clone has just a few counts. The chain joins TRBV7-2 to TRBJ2-7, with D unclear. The CDR3 loop spans 12 amino acids. The V gene's germline CDR1 is SGHTA and CDR2 FQGNSA. V dropped 2 bases and J dropped 7 bases, with 9 bases sitting between them. The CDR3 reads CASSLTLGEQYF. In DNA, the CDR3 is TGTGCCAGCAGCTTAACCCTTGGGGAGCAGTACTTC.

The chain couples TRBV2 to TRBJ1-1; TRBD1 is a possible D gene (5 bases). Per the germline V gene, CDR1 is SNHLY and CDR2 is FYNNEI. V lost 2 bases to trimming and J lost 4 bases, with 8 bases between them. The CDR3 runs 13 residues. In nucleotides, the CDR3 is TGTGCCAGCAGTGAACAGGGTGGCACTGAAGCTTTCTTT. Protein product: CASSEQGGTEAFF.

There are a few counts of this clone. In the same sample, other DNA sequences code for this CDR3. V usage is TRBV29-1 and J usage is TRBJ2-2, with unresolved D. Trimming cost V 7 bases and J 2 bases, with 8 bases left between them. CDR1 is SQVTM, CDR2 ANQGSEA, per germline. This CDR3 is built from 12 residues. CDR3 loop: CSGLPNTGELFF. In DNA, the CDR3 is TGCAGCGGCCTCCCCAACACCGGGGAGCTGTTTTTT.

V is TRBV30 and J is TRBJ1-4; the D is unclear. Per germline, CDR1 GTSNPN and CDR2 SVGIG (reference sequence). V was pared by 0 bases and J by 13 bases, with 15 bases between. The CDR3 extends over 13 amino acids. The CDR3 region is CAWSVLRAGRLFF. The CDR3 bases are TGTGCCTGGAGTGTACTGAGAGCTGGCAGACTGTTTTTT.

Concerning this clone itself: Other DNA sequences in the same sample also yield this CDR3. The chain is built from TRBV30 and TRBJ2-7, with D hard to call. Looked up from germline, CDR1 is GTSNPN and CDR2 is SVGIG (reference sequence). V was cut by 1 base and J by 3 bases, with 7 bases left in between. The CDR3 runs 12 residues. CDR3 nucleotide sequence: TGTGCCTGGAGTGCGACTGGCTACGAGCAGTACTTC. It specifies CAWSATGYEQYF. Combining the CDR3 with reference TRBV30 and TRBJ2-7 gives the whole variable domain SQTIHQWPATLVQPVGSPLSLECTVEGTSNPNLYWYRQAAGRGLQLLFYSVGIGQISSEVPQNLSASRPQDRQFILSSKKLLLSDSGFYLCAWSATGYEQYFGPGTRLTVT.

The genes are TRBV9 and TRBJ1-1; D possibly corresponds to TRBD1 (5 bases). Germline assignment: CDR1 SGDLS and CDR2 YYNGEE. V lost 5 bases to trimming and J lost 1 base, with 12 bases between them. This CDR3 has 14 amino acids. The CDR3 DNA sequence: TGTGCCAGCAGTCAAGAGGGGACGAACACTGAAGCTTTCTTT. Its translation: CASSQEGTNTEAFF.

This clone was detected a few times. The chain uses TRBV27 and TRBJ2-3; the match to TRBD2 covers 7 bases. This CDR3 region has 16 residues. V shed 2 bases and J 1 base; nucleotides not matched to a gene: 6. Germline CDR1 is MNHEY and CDR2 is SMNVEV (reference sequence). The CDR3 bases are TGTGCCAGCAGTTTAAAAGCGGGACTACGCACAGATACGCAGTATTTT. As protein: CASSLKAGLRTDTQYF.

The chain employs TRBV7-3 and TRBJ2-7; TRBD2 is a possible D gene (6 bases). The germline gives CDR1 SGHTA, CDR2 FQGTGA. Deletions cut 0 bases from V and 5 bases from J, with 8 bases between. The CDR3 length is 13 residues. CDR3 region: CASSLTGLDEQYF. The CDR3 nucleotides are TGTGCCAGCAGCTTAACGGGACTTGACGAGCAGTACTTC.

The V gene is TRBV4-3, the J gene TRBJ2-1; D is perhaps TRBD1 (5 bases). Germline assignment: CDR1 LGHNA and CDR2 YSLEER. Trimming shortened V by 1 base and J by 0 bases, and 10 bases separated the two germline ends. This CDR3 is built from 16 residues. CDR3 DNA sequence: TGCGCCAGCAGCCAAGTCACCCAGGGCTCCTACAATGAGCAGTTCTTC. The encoded protein is CASSQVTQGSYNEQFF.

The V call is TRBV7-2, the J call TRBJ2-7; D is unclear. The CDR3 covers 15 residues. Trimming left V 1 base short and J 3 bases short, with 13 bases between. Germline values: CDR1 SGHTA, CDR2 FQGNSA. The CDR3 DNA reads TGTGCCAGCAGCTTAGAGGCATACCGTTACTACGAGCAGTACTTC. It codes for CASSLEAYRYYEQYF.

The chain employs TRBV5-1 and TRBJ2-6; 7 bases match TRBD1. Germline lookup yields CDR1 SGHRS and CDR2 YFSETQ. After removal of 3 bases from V and 2 bases from J, the junction contained 2 bases not matched to a gene. The CDR3 contains 15 residues. CDR3 bases: TGCGCCAGCAGCTCTACAGGGGCTGGGGCCAACGTCCTGACTTTC. Translated: CASSSTGAGANVLTF.

There are a few counts of this clone. The V gene is TRBV7-9, the J gene TRBJ2-1; 7 nucleotides agree with TRBD2. Germline V gives CDR1 SEHNR, CDR2 FQNEAQ (reference sequence). V lost 0 bases to trimming and J lost 1 base; unmatched junction nucleotides: 0. CDR3 length: 15 residues. CDR3 sequence: CASSLARGSYNEQFF. The CDR3 nucleotides are TGTGCCAGCAGCTTAGCGCGGGGGTCCTACAATGAGCAGTTCTTC.

The chain combines TRBV7-8 with TRBJ2-2; D perhaps matches TRBD1 (5 bases). The CDR3 sequence is 15 residues long. Germline assignment: CDR1 SGHVS and CDR2 FQNEAQ. V was clipped by 5 bases and J by 3 bases, with 13 bases between them. The CDR3 is CASSQFQGYTGELFF. The CDR3, as DNA: TGTGCCAGCAGCCAGTTTCAGGGATACACCGGGGAGCTGTTTTTT.

This chain joins TRBV27 and TRBJ1-4; D remains unclear. The V and J ends lost 4 bases and 8 bases respectively, with 14 bases between them. The CDR3 runs to 14 residues. Germline assignment: CDR1 MNHEY and CDR2 SMNVEV (reference sequence). The CDR3 loop reads CASSSTNVGEKLFF. DNA for the CDR3: TGTGCCAGCAGTTCAACAAACGTAGGCGAAAAACTGTTTTTT. The full variable domain, with the rest looked up from reference TRBV27 and TRBJ1-4, is EAQVTQNPRYLITVTGKKLTVTCSQNMNHEYMSWYRQDPGLGLRQIYYSMNVEVTDKGDVPEGYKVSRKEKRNFPLILESPSPNQTSLYFCASSSTNVGEKLFFGSGTQLSVL.

The chain combines TRBV29-1 with TRBJ2-3, with no clear D. Germline V lookup: CDR1 SQVTM, CDR2 ANQGSEA. The CDR3 spans 13 residues. V was cut by 4 bases and J by 3 bases, with 11 bases left in between. CDR3 DNA sequence: TGCAGCGTTGCGGACGGTGGGACAGATACGCAGTATTTT. This translates into CSVADGGTDTQYF.

In its sample, this clone was seen a few times. The chain is built from TRBV14 and TRBJ2-1; no clear D gene. The germline V gene encodes CDR1 SGHDN and CDR2 FVKESK. Trimming shortened V by 5 bases and J by 4 bases, and 9 bases separated the two germline ends. The CDR3 length is 13 residues. CDR3 region: CASSSQRYNEQFF. The CDR3 region has the DNA TGTGCCAGCAGCTCTCAGCGATACAATGAGCAGTTCTTC.

The chain uses TRBV28 and TRBJ1-2, with D possibly TRBD1 on 6 matching bases. The CDR3 loop spans 12 amino acids. CDR1 MDHEN and CDR2 SYDVKM come from the germline V gene. V was pared by 5 bases and J by 3 bases, with 7 bases between. The CDR3 is CASSPGDYGYTF. The CDR3 DNA follows: TGTGCCAGCAGTCCAGGGGACTATGGCTACACCTTC.

This sequence joins TRBV14 and TRBJ2-7; TRBD1 matches at 7 bases. The germline V gene encodes CDR1 SGHDN and CDR2 FVKESK. The V gene end was trimmed by 4 bases and the J gene end by 4 bases; junction bases not matched to a gene: 7. This CDR3 spans 14 amino acids. Written as DNA, the CDR3 is TGTGCCAGCAGCCCTGACAGGGCCTCATACGAGCAGTACTTC. Protein: CASSPDRASYEQYF.

This chain uses TRBV6-6 with TRBJ1-1, with TRBD1 as a possible D gene (5 bases). Germline CDR1 reads MNHNY; CDR2 reads SVGAGI (reference sequence). The ends were cut back, 5 bases at V and 4 bases at J, with 8 bases in the middle. This CDR3 is 12 amino acids long. CDR3 sequence reads: CASSGGGTEAFF. DNA for the CDR3: TGTGCCAGCAGTGGCGGGGGCACTGAAGCTTTCTTT.

This clone was found once. The CDR3 spells CASSPPVSSYNEQFF. DNA of the CDR3: TGTGCCAGCTCACCGCCAGTCAGCTCCTACAATGAGCAGTTCTTC. The genes are TRBV18 and TRBJ2-1; D remains ambiguous. The CDR3 is made up of 15 amino acids. Germline V lookup: CDR1 KGHSH, CDR2 LQKENI. Trimming took 3 bases from V and 0 from J, leaving 9 bases between them.